These 8 T cell receptor beta chains were all obtained from the same sample, sequenced in a study of regulatory and conventional T cells in breast cancer (dated by TCRdb to the mid-2010s). Library creation used PCR. The instrument given in TCRdb is Illumina MiSeq. Using fastp at Q25 and MiXCR, TCRdb reprocessed the public reads and kept productive beta chains. Rows merge per CDR3 protein into single entries with the most common DNA and genes. The sample table lists about 10,000 distinct CDR3 sequences, about 35% of them with a count of one. Of the sample, 5.9% falls within the top ten clones. The sequencing sample was made of conventional T cells from blood. The receptor source for this set is a male donor in good health.

This clonotype appeared a few times. This rearrangement joins TRBV7-2 to TRBJ2-4; 8 bases are shared with TRBD1. With V trimmed by 5 bases and J by 7 bases, 10 bases remained unmatched. There are 15 residues in the CDR3. The germline gives CDR1 SGHTA, CDR2 FQGNSA. In nucleotides, the CDR3 is TGTGCCAGCAGCCCCGGCCCAGGGGGCGCGAACATTCAGTACTTC. Translated: CASSPGPGGANIQYF. The whole variable domain, filled in from reference TRBV7-2 and TRBJ2-4, reads GAGVSQSPSNKVTEKGKDVELRCDPISGHTALYWYRQSLGQGLEFLIYFQGNSAPDKSGLPSDRFSAERTGGSVSTLTIQRTQQEDSAVYLCASSPGPGGANIQYFGAGTRLSVL.

A few counts support this clonotype. Germline is not matched at one junction end, which may reflect a read error. V and J are TRBV18 and TRBJ2-7; 8 nucleotides match TRBD1. Germline V lookup: CDR1 KGHSH, CDR2 LQKENI. The CDR3 has 16 residues. Here the CDR3 DNA reads TGTGTCAGCTCACCCCGACGGACAGGGATGACCTACGAGCAGTACTTC. Amino acids: CVSSPRRTGMTYEQYF.

The genes are TRBV6-4 and TRBJ2-3, with 7 nucleotides matching TRBD2. V trimming: 8 bases; J trimming: 0 bases; junction bases outside the gene matches: 11. This CDR3 spans 16 amino acids. The germline V gene has CDR1 MRHNA and CDR2 SNTAGT. As DNA, the CDR3 is TGTGCCAGCCGGAGGGGCGGGGGATCTAGCACAGATACGCAGTATTTT. Translating gives CASRRGGGSSTDTQYF.

The chain carries TRBV6-2 or TRBV6-3 and TRBJ2-2; 12 bases fit TRBD2. The CDR3 is made up of 15 amino acids. Per germline, CDR1 MNHEY and CDR2 SVGEGT. V gave up 2 bases and J gave up 6 bases; unmatched junction bases: 1. CDR3 amino acids: CASSYPSGGAGELFF. DNA of the CDR3: TGTGCCAGCAGTTACCCTAGCGGGGGGGCCGGGGAGCTGTTTTTT.

This clonotype was observed a handful of times. The chain is built from TRBV4-2 and TRBJ2-7, with 14 positions matching TRBD2. CDR3 length: 23 amino acids. The V gene end was trimmed by 0 bases and the J gene end by 4 bases; junction bases not matched to a gene: 23. Germline lookup yields CDR1 LGHNA and CDR2 YNFKEQ. This chain's CDR3 is CASSQDSVGLAGGLDRQRYEQYF. The CDR3 nucleotides read TGTGCCAGCAGCCAAGATTCAGTCGGACTAGCGGGGGGCCTCGACCGACAACGATACGAGCAGTACTTC.

V usage is TRBV5-1 and J usage is TRBJ2-1, with no clear D. V lost 0 bases and J 5 bases, leaving 6 bases between the germline ends. This CDR3 has 13 residues. Per the germline V gene, CDR1 is SGHRS and CDR2 is YFSETQ. CDR3 amino acids: CASSLGGDNEQFF. The CDR3 DNA follows: TGCGCCAGCAGCTTGGGAGGAGACAATGAGCAGTTCTTC.

This clonotype has more than one count but fewer than ten. V usage is TRBV7-9 and J usage is TRBJ2-7; D is possibly TRBD1 (6 bases). The V end was cut by 5 bases, the J end by 5 bases, with 16 bases between. This CDR3 is built from 14 residues. Looked up from germline, CDR1 is SEHNR and CDR2 is FQNEAQ (reference sequence). The CDR3 here is CASSTQGREDEQYF. The CDR3 DNA sequence: TGTGCCAGCAGCACACAGGGTCGTGAAGACGAGCAGTACTTC.

By frequency in the sample, this clonotype is medium-sized. V is TRBV4-3 and J is TRBJ2-1; no clear D gene. Trimming left V 0 bases short and J 8 bases short, with 11 bases between. From germline, CDR1 is LGHNA and CDR2 YSLEER. CDR3 size: 14 residues. Written as DNA, the CDR3 is TGCGCCAGCAGCCAAGATTTTATTTCCCATGAGCAGTTCTTC. Its protein is CASSQDFISHEQFF.